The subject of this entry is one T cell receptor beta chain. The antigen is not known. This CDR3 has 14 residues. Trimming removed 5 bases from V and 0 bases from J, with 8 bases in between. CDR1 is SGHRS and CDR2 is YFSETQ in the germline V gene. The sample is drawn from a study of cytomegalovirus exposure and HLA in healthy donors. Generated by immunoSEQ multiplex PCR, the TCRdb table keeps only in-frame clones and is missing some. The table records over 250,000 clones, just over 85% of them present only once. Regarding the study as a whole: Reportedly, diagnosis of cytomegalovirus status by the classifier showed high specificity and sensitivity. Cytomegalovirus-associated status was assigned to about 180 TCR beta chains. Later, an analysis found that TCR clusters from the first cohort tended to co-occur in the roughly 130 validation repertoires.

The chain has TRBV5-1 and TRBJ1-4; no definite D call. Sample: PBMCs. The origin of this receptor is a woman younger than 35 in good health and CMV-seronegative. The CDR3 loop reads CASSRGTTNEKLFF. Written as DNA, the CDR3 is TGCGCCAGCAGTCGAGGGACAACTAATGAAAAACTGTTTTTT.